Listed below are T cell receptor beta chains from one sample, sequenced in a study of cytomegalovirus exposure and HLA in healthy donors. TCRdb keeps only in-frame clones here, not all; method: immunoSEQ multiplex PCR. The sample carries approximately 94,000 clones, 60% to 85% recorded once. Sequencing was carried out using PBMCs. The receptor set was obtained from a man between 25 and 39 years old in good health and CMV-seropositive. The CDR3 runs from the conserved cysteine through the conserved F or W. Each record gives: CDR3 protein, V gene, J gene.

CDR3: CASSQAGTVNQPQHF; V: TRBV4-2; J: TRBJ1-5
CDR3: CASSPGDRGVNTEAFF; V: TRBV7-2; J: TRBJ1-1
CDR3: CASSRDSSRRGNTIYF; V: TRBV2; J: TRBJ1-3
CDR3: CASSHGTANNEQFF; V: TRBV7-3; J: TRBJ2-1
CDR3: CASSPRGLKGNEQFF; V: TRBV27; J: TRBJ2-1
CDR3: CASSRPTSGDTQYF; V: TRBV4-1; J: TRBJ2-3
CDR3: CSAFLQGRGKIGEAFF; V: TRBV29-1; J: TRBJ1-1
CDR3: CASSTGGASEPYNEQFF; V: TRBV28; J: TRBJ2-1
CDR3: CASTLGQGMTKEAFF; V: TRBV5-4; J: TRBJ1-1
CDR3: CASMVRDPGTQYF; V: TRBV2; J: TRBJ2-3
CDR3: CASSARSVGTQYF; V: TRBV5-8; J: TRBJ2-5
CDR3: CSVEGTVPNTGELFF; V: TRBV29-1; J: TRBJ2-2
CDR3: CASSPRQGGNEQFF; V: TRBV5-1; J: TRBJ2-1
CDR3: CASSYSGGSYEQYF; V: TRBV6-5; J: TRBJ2-7
CDR3: CASSPDRGASYEQYF; V: TRBV25-1; J: TRBJ2-7
CDR3: CATVRAFGANVLTF; V: TRBV6-5; J: TRBJ2-6
CDR3: CASSFGTGYGDEQYF; V: TRBV5-1; J: TRBJ2-7
CDR3: CASSNKPGYSNQPQHF; V: TRBV27; J: TRBJ1-5
CDR3: CASSQEGPGGSSSPLHF; V: TRBV4-2; J: TRBJ1-6
CDR3: CATLNGGSYNEQFF; V: TRBV28; J: TRBJ2-1
CDR3: CASSFKQGGTEAFF; V: TRBV5-4; J: TRBJ1-1
CDR3: CASSRRDIQETQYF; V: TRBV5-4; J: TRBJ2-5
CDR3: CAGSQEGTGLEPQHF; V: TRBV4-1; J: TRBJ1-5
CDR3: CASSVAGRYNEQFF; V: TRBV9; J: TRBJ2-1
CDR3: CASSLGFRQSYGYTF; V: TRBV7-8; J: TRBJ1-2
CDR3: CAWRVRSPDTQYF; V: TRBV30; J: TRBJ2-3
CDR3: CASSRGAGQETQYF; V: TRBV18; J: TRBJ2-5
CDR3: CASSPPTPYGYTF; V: TRBV28; J: TRBJ1-2
CDR3: CASSKGPGTSRETQYF; V: TRBV21-1; J: TRBJ2-5
CDR3: CASSWENEQFF; V: TRBV5-4; J: TRBJ2-1
CDR3: CASSQFPLPRYEQYF; V: TRBV4-1; J: TRBJ2-7
CDR3: CASSLGLGFDNEQFF; V: TRBV7-9; J: TRBJ2-1
CDR3: CASSVGEAGNEQFF; V: TRBV9; J: TRBJ2-1
CDR3: CASSHRLAGAYEQFF; V: TRBV7-2; J: TRBJ2-1
CDR3: CASSFGTGNRRAETQYF; V: TRBV7-9; J: TRBJ2-5
CDR3: CASSPDRDQPQHF; V: TRBV18; J: TRBJ1-5
CDR3: CATSRGGGQGASYNEQFF; V: TRBV15; J: TRBJ2-1
CDR3: CASSLREGLREQYF; V: TRBV28; J: TRBJ2-7
CDR3: CASSTGIEAGNTIYF; V: TRBV6-1; J: TRBJ1-3
CDR3: CASSLGGSGGRTDTQYF; V: TRBV7-9; J: TRBJ2-3
CDR3: CASSLDGTGRIGGTDTQYF; V: TRBV5-1; J: TRBJ2-3
CDR3: CASSFRGRETQYF; V: TRBV28; J: TRBJ2-5
CDR3: CASLQREGHNEQFF; V: TRBV25-1; J: TRBJ2-1
CDR3: CASSFGQYYGYTF; V: TRBV6-5; J: TRBJ1-2
CDR3: CSVVGQALTETQYF; V: TRBV29-1; J: TRBJ2-5
CDR3: CASSLGAGRGEQYF; V: TRBV11-2; J: TRBJ2-7
CDR3: CASSYQADRETQYF; V: TRBV11-1; J: TRBJ2-5
CDR3: CASSKEGERGNTGELFF; V: TRBV21-1; J: TRBJ2-2
CDR3: CASSSQTGGDGNTIYF; V: TRBV5-1; J: TRBJ1-3
CDR3: CSVASGSGNEQYF; V: TRBV29-1; J: .
CDR3: CASSVNPNYEQYF; V: TRBV9; J: TRBJ2-7
CDR3: CATRLDYASDTQYF; V: TRBV10-3; J: TRBJ2-3
CDR3: CASLPSTNRGSNTEAFF; V: TRBV7-9; J: TRBJ1-1
CDR3: CASVSRGTGGKETQYF; V: TRBV7-9; J: TRBJ2-5